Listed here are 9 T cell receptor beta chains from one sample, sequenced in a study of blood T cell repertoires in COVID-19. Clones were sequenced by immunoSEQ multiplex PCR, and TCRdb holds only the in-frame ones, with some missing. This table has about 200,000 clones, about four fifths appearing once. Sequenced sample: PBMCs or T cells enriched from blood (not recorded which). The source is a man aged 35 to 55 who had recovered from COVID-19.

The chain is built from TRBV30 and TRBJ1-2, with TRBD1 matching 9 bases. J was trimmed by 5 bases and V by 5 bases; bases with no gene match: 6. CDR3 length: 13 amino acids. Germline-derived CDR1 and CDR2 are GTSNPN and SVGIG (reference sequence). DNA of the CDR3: TGTGCCTGGTCGGGACAGGGACGGTATGGCTACACCTTC. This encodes CAWSGQGRYGYTF.

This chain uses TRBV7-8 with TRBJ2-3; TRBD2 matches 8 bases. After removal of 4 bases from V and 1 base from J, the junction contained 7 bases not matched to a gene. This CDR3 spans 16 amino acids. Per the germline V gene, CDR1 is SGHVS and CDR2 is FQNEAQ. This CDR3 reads CASSYHWRGGTDTQYF. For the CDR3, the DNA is TGTGCCAGCAGCTATCACTGGCGGGGGGGCACAGATACGCAGTATTTT. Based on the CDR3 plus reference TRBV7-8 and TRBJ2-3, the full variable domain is GAGVSQSPRYKVAKRGQDVALRCDPISGHVSLFWYQQALGQGPEFLTYFQNEAQLDKSGLPSDRFFAERPEGSVSTLKIQRTQQEDSAVYLCASSYHWRGGTDTQYFGPGTRLTVL.

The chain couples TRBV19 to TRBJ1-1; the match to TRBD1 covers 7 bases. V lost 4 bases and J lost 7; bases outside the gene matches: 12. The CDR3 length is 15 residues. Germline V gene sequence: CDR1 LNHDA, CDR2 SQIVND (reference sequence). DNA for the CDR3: TGTGCCAGTAGTACTTCCTCGACAGGGCGAGGTGAAGCTTTCTTT. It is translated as CASSTSSTGRGEAFF.

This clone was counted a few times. In nucleotides, the CDR3 is TGTGCCAGCTCACCTTCTCGCGGGCCTAGCGGGGTTCGGGAGCAGTTCTTC. Translating it yields CASSPSRGPSGVREQFF. V is TRBV18 and J is TRBJ2-1; TRBD2 aligns across 9 bases. The ends lost 3 bases at V and 10 bases at J; junction bases unmatched: 16. The CDR3 is 17 residues long. CDR1 is KGHSH and CDR2 is LQKENI in the germline V gene.

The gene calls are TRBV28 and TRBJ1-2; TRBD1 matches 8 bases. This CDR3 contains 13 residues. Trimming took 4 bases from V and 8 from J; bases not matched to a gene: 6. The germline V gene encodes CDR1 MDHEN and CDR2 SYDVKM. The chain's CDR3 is CASSWTGSTGYTF. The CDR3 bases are TGTGCCAGCAGTTGGACAGGGTCGACCGGCTACACCTTC.

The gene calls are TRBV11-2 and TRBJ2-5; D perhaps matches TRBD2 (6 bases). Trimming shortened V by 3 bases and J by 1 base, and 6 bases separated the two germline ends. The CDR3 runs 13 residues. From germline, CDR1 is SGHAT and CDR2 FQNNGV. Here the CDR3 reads CASSFSGQETQYF. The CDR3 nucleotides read TGTGCCAGCAGCTTTAGCGGCCAAGAGACCCAGTACTTC.

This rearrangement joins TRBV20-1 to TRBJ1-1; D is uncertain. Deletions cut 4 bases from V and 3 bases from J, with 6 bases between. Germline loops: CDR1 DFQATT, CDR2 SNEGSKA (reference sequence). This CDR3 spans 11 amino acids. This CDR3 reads CSAKLDTEAFF. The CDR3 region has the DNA TGCAGTGCTAAACTGGACACTGAAGCTTTCTTT.

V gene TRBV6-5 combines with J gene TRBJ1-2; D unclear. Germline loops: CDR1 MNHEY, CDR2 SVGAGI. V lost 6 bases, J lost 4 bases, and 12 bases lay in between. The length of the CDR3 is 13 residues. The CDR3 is CASRAGLAYGYTF. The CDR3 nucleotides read TGTGCCAGCAGAGCAGGACTCGCCTATGGCTACACCTTC.

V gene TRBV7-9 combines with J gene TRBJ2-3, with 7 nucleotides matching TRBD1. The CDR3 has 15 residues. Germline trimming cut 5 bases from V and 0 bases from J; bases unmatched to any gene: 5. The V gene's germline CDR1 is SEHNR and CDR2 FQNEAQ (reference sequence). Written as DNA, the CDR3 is TGTGCCAGCAGCCCCGGGACAGAAAGCACAGATACGCAGTATTTT. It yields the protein CASSPGTESTDTQYF.